This record covers a single TCR beta chain. Its antigen is undetermined. Sequencing was performed with immunoSEQ multiplex PCR; in TCRdb, only in-frame clones are kept and a portion is missing. The sample lists tens of thousands of clones; about 88% were seen once. Looked up from germline, CDR1 is SGDLS and CDR2 is YYNGEE. The CDR3 contains 15 residues. Unmatched junction bases numbered 3, after V lost 3 bases and J lost 2 bases. The data were taken from a study of T cell responses to AZD1222 COVID-19 vaccine. Study background: Pooled in the analysis were second doses at about 4 or about 12 weeks.

Whole-study findings and limits: Spike-specific TCR breadth and depth went up after people got two AZD1222 doses. Clonal diversity was possibly underestimated, and white British individuals and females predominated among donors. Researchers report vaccine-associated CD4 TCRs spanning spike, with dominance at 160-218 and 743-854.

The source is an adult in good health. V gene TRBV9 combines with J gene TRBJ1-5, with TRBD1 identical over 9 bases. The sample consisted of peripheral blood, taken on day 0 of AZD1222 vaccination. Here the CDR3 reads CASSAGQGGNQPQHF. In DNA, the CDR3 is TGTGCCAGCAGCGCGGGACAGGGTGGCAATCAGCCCCAGCATTTT.